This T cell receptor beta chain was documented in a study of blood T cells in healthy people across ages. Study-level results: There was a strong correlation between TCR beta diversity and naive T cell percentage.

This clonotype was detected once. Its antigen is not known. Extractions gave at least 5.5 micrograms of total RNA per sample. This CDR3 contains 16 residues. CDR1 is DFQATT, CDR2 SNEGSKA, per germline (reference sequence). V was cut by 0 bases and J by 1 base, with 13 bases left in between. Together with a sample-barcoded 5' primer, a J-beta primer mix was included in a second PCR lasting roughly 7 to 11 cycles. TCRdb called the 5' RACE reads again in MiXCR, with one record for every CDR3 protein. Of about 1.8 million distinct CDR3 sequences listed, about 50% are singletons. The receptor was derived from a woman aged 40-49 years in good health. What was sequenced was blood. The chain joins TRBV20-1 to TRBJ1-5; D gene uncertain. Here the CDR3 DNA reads TGCAGTGCTAGAGATTCTCGGATAAGGAGCAATCAGCCCCAGCATTTT. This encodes CSARDSRIRSNQPQHF.